The 18 T cell receptor beta chains presented below share a single source sample, sequenced in a study of CD8 T cells in ankylosing spondylitis. TCRdb analysed the 5' RACE reads with MiXCR anew, one entry per CDR3 protein. Of 450,000 or so distinct CDR3 sequences in the sample, 25% to 30% were seen once. For these receptors, no antigen is known. Study results and limitations: A TCR beta motif of eight highly homologous variants appeared characteristic of ankylosing spondylitis blood.

What was sequenced was blood, either unsorted or a sorted T cell fraction (not recorded which). Receptors were obtained from a male donor with ankylosing spondylitis.

This chain uses TRBV29-1 with TRBJ2-1, with D perhaps assigned TRBD1 or TRBD2 (5 bases each). The CDR3 loop spans 14 amino acids. The V gene lost 8 bases and the J gene lost 6 bases, with 20 bases spanning the gap. Germline lookup yields CDR1 SQVTM and CDR2 ANQGSEA. CDR3: CSYLRDQTFNEQFF. CDR3 in DNA: TGCAGCTATCTCCGGGACCAAACTTTCAATGAGCAGTTCTTC.

The rearrangement uses TRBV27 and TRBJ1-5, with 7 bases identical to TRBD1. Trimming at V came to 2 bases and at J to 11 bases, leaving 12 bases not matched to a gene. Germline V gene lookup returns CDR1 MNHEY and CDR2 SMNVEV (reference sequence). This CDR3 has 15 amino acids. The CDR3 bases are TGTGCCAGCAGTTTAGAGGGGGCCCTCGGTCAAGCCCAGCATTTT. Its translation is CASSLEGALGQAQHF.

As DNA, the CDR3 is TGTGCCAGCAGTACGGACAGGCTTACCTACGAGCAGTACTTC. This encodes CASSTDRLTYEQYF. This chain joins TRBV11-2 and TRBJ2-7, with 7 bases matching TRBD1. The CDR3 has 14 amino acids. Trimming took 6 bases from V and 2 from J; bases not matched to a gene: 7. Looked up from germline, CDR1 is SGHAT and CDR2 is FQNNGV.

This chain uses TRBV5-5 with TRBJ2-1; 10 bases map to TRBD2. After removal of 1 base from V and 8 bases from J, the junction contained 9 bases not matched to a gene. Germline V CDR1 and CDR2: SGHKS, YYEKEE (reference sequence). This CDR3 has 16 amino acids. CDR3 DNA: TGTGCCAGCAGCTTGCTTGCGACTAGCGGGCCTTATGAGCAGTTCTTC. This codes for CASSLLATSGPYEQFF.

The rearrangement uses TRBV12-3 or TRBV12-4 and TRBJ1-2; D unresolved. V lost 3 bases, J lost 4 bases, and 6 bases lay in between. The CDR3 is 12 amino acids. The DNA for the CDR3 is TGTGCCAGCAGTTTGGCCGTCTATGGCTACACCTTC. Its protein is CASSLAVYGYTF.

This clonotype was recorded a few times. In nucleotides, the CDR3 is TGTGCCACCAGTAAGCCGGGACTAGCGGGATTCGGGGAGCTGTTTTTT. Translating gives CATSKPGLAGFGELFF. The chain has TRBV24-1 and TRBJ2-2; 13 positions agree with TRBD2. The germline V gene encodes CDR1 KGHDR and CDR2 SFDVKD. V lost 6 bases and J lost 7; bases outside the gene matches: 7. CDR3 length: 16 residues.

Worth noting for this clonotype: One junction end does not reproduce the germline sequence, and a read error may be involved. This rearrangement joins TRBV11-2 to TRBJ1-2; D might be TRBD1 (5 bases). This CDR3 contains 11 residues. Germline CDR1 is SGHAT and CDR2 is FQNNGV. This chain's CDR3 is CASSLGMGRNF. For the CDR3, the DNA is TGTGCCAGCAGCTTAGGGATGGGACGAAACTTC.

This clonotype was counted only a few times. This sequence joins TRBV27 and TRBJ1-1, with D uncertain. This CDR3 comprises 14 residues. CDR1 is MNHEY, CDR2 SMNVEV, per germline (reference sequence). Trimming cost V 5 bases and J 3 bases, with 13 bases left between them. The CDR3 coding sequence is TGTGCCAGCAGTGCACACAGACCGGACACTGAAGCTTTCTTT. Translating gives CASSAHRPDTEAFF.

This clonotype came up a few times. The genes are TRBV5-1 and TRBJ2-1; 10 bases match TRBD2. This CDR3 is 19 amino acids long. V trimming: 5 bases; J trimming: 0 bases; junction bases outside the gene matches: 14. Germline-derived CDR1 and CDR2 are SGHRS and YFSETQ. The DNA for the CDR3 is TGCGCCAGCAGAGTTGGGACTAGCGATCCCCTGCTCTCCTACAATGAGCAGTTCTTC. It specifies CASRVGTSDPLLSYNEQFF.

This sequence joins TRBV5-1 and TRBJ1-6, with 7 bases that match TRBD1. The germline gives CDR1 SGHRS, CDR2 YFSETQ. V trimming: 1 base; J trimming: 7 bases; junction bases outside the gene matches: 2. The CDR3 consists of 14 residues. DNA for the CDR3: TGCGCCAGCAGCTTGCAGGGGGTGAATTCACCCCTCCACTTT. It translates to CASSLQGVNSPLHF.

The chain has TRBV3-1 and TRBJ2-1, with TRBD1 matching 10 bases. This CDR3 spans 21 amino acids. Per the germline V gene, CDR1 is LGHDT and CDR2 is YNNKEL (reference sequence). V trimming: 0 bases; J trimming: 7 bases; junction bases outside the gene matches: 21. CDR3 nucleotides: TGTGCCAGCAGCCAAGATGAGCGGGACAGGGGTCGCGGGAGAGTGGGGAATGAGCAGTTCTTC. It specifies CASSQDERDRGRGRVGNEQFF.

This clonotype was detected a few times. V gene TRBV7-2 combines with J gene TRBJ1-6; D unclear. The CDR3 covers 15 residues. The V end lost 0 bases, the J end lost 6 bases, and 9 bases lay between the germline ends. The germline V gene has CDR1 SGHTA and CDR2 FQGNSA. The CDR3 loop reads CASSLARPSNSPLHF. The CDR3 coding sequence is TGTGCCAGCAGCTTAGCCCGCCCATCTAATTCACCCCTCCACTTT. Full variable domain (rest looked up from reference TRBV7-2 and TRBJ1-6): GAGVSQSPSNKVTEKGKDVELRCDPISGHTALYWYRQSLGQGLEFLIYFQGNSAPDKSGLPSDRFSAERTGGSVSTLTIQRTQQEDSAVYLCASSLARPSNSPLHFGNGTRLTVT.

This chain uses TRBV15 with TRBJ1-1; D uncertain. Germline V gene lookup returns CDR1 LNHNV and CDR2 YYDKDF (reference sequence). V lost 0 bases and J 6 bases, leaving 8 bases between the germline ends. This CDR3 region has 13 residues. The CDR3 protein is CATSRDIEAEAFF. As DNA, the CDR3 is TGTGCCACCAGCAGAGATATTGAAGCTGAAGCTTTCTTT.

The rearrangement uses TRBV12-3 or TRBV12-4 and TRBJ2-3; 15 bases match TRBD2. V shed 7 bases and J 3 bases; nucleotides not matched to a gene: 8. The CDR3 spans 17 residues. CDR3 sequence reads: CASTLGGTSGGTDTQYF. The CDR3 DNA sequence: TGTGCCAGCACCCTAGGGGGGACTAGCGGGGGGACAGATACGCAGTATTTT.

This clonotype was detected a few times. V usage is TRBV10-3 and J usage is TRBJ1-2; D call uncertain. The germline V and J ends were trimmed by 5 bases and 7 bases, with 32 bases remaining between them. In germline, CDR1 is ENHRY, CDR2 SYGVKD. The CDR3 loop spans 19 amino acids. The chain's CDR3 is CAISPSPPGSTGSISGYTF. The CDR3 DNA reads as TGTGCCATCAGTCCCTCTCCCCCGGGATCAACGGGATCCATCAGTGGCTACACCTTC.

The V and J genes are TRBV7-8 and TRBJ1-5, with TRBD1 as a possible D gene (5 bases). The CDR3 spans 18 residues. The germline V gene encodes CDR1 SGHVS and CDR2 FQNEAQ. The ends were cut back, 2 bases at V and 5 bases at J, with 22 bases in the middle. This CDR3 is CASSLILALGRKDQPQHF. In DNA form, the CDR3 reads TGTGCCAGCAGCTTAATCCTCGCTCTGGGGCGAAAAGATCAGCCCCAGCATTTT.

This sequence joins TRBV30 and TRBJ2-7; 10 bases fit TRBD1. CDR1 and CDR2 (germline): GTSNPN, SVGIG (reference sequence). This CDR3 contains 14 residues. Trimming at V came to 3 bases and at J to 4 bases, leaving 6 bases not matched to a gene. The CDR3 sequence is CAWRTGQGGYEQYF. CDR3 in DNA: TGTGCCTGGAGGACCGGACAGGGGGGATACGAGCAGTACTTC.

The chain couples TRBV24-1 to TRBJ2-1; TRBD1 aligns across 11 bases. V lost 4 bases and J lost 8; bases outside the gene matches: 9. Germline V gene sequence: CDR1 KGHDR, CDR2 SFDVKD. CDR3 length: 16 amino acids. The CDR3 nucleotides read TGTGCCACCAGTGACCCCGCCGGACAGGGGGCCGATGAGCAGTTCTTC. It codes for CATSDPAGQGADEQFF.